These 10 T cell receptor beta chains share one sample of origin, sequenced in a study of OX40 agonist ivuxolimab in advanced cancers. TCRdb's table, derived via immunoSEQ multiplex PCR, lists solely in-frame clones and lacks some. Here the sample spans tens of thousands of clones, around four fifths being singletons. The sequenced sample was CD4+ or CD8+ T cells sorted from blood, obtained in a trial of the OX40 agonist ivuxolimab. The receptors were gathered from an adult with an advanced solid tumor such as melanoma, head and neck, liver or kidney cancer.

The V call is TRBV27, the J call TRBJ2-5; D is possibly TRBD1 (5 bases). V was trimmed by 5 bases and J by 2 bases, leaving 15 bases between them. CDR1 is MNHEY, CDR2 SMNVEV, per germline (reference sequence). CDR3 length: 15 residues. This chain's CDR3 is CASSERGRSQETQYF. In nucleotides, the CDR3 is TGTGCCAGCAGTGAAAGGGGTCGGAGTCAAGAGACCCAGTACTTC.

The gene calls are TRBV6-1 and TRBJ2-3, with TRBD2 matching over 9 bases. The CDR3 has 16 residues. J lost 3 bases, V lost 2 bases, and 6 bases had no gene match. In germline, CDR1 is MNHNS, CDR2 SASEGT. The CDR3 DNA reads TGTGCCAGCAGTGAACTAGCGGGGATAGGAACAGATACGCAGTATTTT. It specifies CASSELAGIGTDTQYF.

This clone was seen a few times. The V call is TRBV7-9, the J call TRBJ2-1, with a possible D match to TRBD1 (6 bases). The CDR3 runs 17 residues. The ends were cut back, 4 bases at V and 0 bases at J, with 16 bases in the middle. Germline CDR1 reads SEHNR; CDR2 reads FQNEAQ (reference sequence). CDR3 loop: CASSSPARDTSYNEQFF. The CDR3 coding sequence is TGTGCCAGCAGCTCCCCAGCCCGGGACACCTCCTACAATGAGCAGTTCTTC.

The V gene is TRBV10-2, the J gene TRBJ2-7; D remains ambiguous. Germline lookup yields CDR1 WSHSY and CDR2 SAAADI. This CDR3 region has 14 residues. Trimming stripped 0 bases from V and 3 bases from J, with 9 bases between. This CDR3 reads CASSESKPNYEQYF. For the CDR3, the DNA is TGCGCCAGCAGTGAGTCGAAACCAAACTACGAGCAGTACTTC.

CDR3 loop: CASSLGSQNTGELFF. The CDR3 DNA sequence: TGCGCCAGCAGCTTGGGCTCGCAAAACACCGGGGAGCTGTTTTTT. The V and J genes are TRBV5-1 and TRBJ2-2; D uncertain. CDR1 and CDR2 from the germline V gene are SGHRS and YFSETQ. This CDR3 is built from 15 residues. The V and J ends lost 0 bases and 2 bases respectively, with 8 bases between them.

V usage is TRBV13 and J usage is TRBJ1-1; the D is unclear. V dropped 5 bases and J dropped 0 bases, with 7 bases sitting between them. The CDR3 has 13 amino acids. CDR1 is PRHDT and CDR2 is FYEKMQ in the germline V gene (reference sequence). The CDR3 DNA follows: TGTGCCAGCAGCCCCCCACTGAACACTGAAGCTTTCTTT. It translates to CASSPPLNTEAFF.

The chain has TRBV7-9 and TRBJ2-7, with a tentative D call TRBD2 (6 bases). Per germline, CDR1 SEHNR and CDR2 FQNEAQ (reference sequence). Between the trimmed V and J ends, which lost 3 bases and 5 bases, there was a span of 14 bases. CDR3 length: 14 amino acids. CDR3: CASSFGRWEDEQYF. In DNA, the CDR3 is TGTGCCAGCAGCTTCGGACGGTGGGAGGACGAGCAGTACTTC.

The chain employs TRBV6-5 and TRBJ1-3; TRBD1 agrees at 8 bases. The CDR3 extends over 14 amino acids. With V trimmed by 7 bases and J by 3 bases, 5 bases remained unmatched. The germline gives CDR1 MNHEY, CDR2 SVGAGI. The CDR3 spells CASTQGASGNTIYF. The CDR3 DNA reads TGTGCCAGCACCCAGGGGGCGAGTGGAAACACCATATATTTT.

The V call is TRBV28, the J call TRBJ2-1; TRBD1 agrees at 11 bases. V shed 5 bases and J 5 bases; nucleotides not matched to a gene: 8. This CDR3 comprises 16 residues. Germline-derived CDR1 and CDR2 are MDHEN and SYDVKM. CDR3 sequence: CASSRGDRGVHNEQFF. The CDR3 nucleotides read TGTGCCAGCAGTCGGGGGGACAGGGGGGTCCACAATGAGCAGTTCTTC.

CDR3 loop: CASSFLGSGSGETQYF. The CDR3 DNA sequence: TGTGCCAGCAGCTTTTTAGGATCCGGGAGCGGGGAGACCCAGTACTTC. This chain uses TRBV7-7 with TRBJ2-5, with TRBD2 as a possible D gene (6 bases). The CDR3 consists of 16 residues. Germline CDR1 and CDR2: SSHAT and FNYEAQ (reference sequence). Trimming pared 3 bases from V and 5 bases from J, leaving 19 bases between.